The clone carrying this TCR beta chain was seen many times. What it binds is unknown. Individual cDNA molecules received unique molecular identifiers in the library. MiXCR, applied by TCRdb to the RACE reads, yields one record per CDR3 protein. Of approximately 320,000 distinct CDR3 sequences in the sample, around 5.5% were seen once. The length of the CDR3 is 13 residues. The ends were cut back, 0 bases at V and 2 bases at J, with 5 bases in the middle. CDR1 SGDLS and CDR2 YYNGEE come from the germline V gene. This entry belongs to a study of human T cells and chemical hapten exposure. Study-wide context: 2% DPC applied to a 2 cm by 2 cm arm area sensitized donors. Notes on the study in general: Having alopecia, the donors may differ immunologically from healthy people.

Time point of the sample: pre-sensitization, week 0. Treatment reported: therapeutic diphenylcyclopropenone sensitization with weekly scalp DPC. The chain joins TRBV9 to TRBJ1-1, with unresolved D. The sample in question was whole blood, obtained in connection with sensitization to the hapten diphenylcyclopropenone (DPC). This clonotype was obtained from a woman between 18 and 30 years old with alopecia areata. Some clones in this sample may be carry-over from other donors' samples. The CDR3 DNA follows: TGTGCCAGCAGCGTAGCTGTAAACACTGAAGCTTTCTTT. Protein sequence: CASSVAVNTEAFF.